Below, one T cell receptor beta chain is given with its context. The record originates from a study of response to subunit inactivated influenza vaccine. V lost 4 bases and J lost 5; bases outside the gene matches: 6. CDR3 length: 14 residues. Germline CDR1 reads SGHNT; CDR2 reads YENEEA. From the RT-PCR reads, TCRdb called clonotypes with MiXCR, one entry per CDR3 protein. The data contain more than 550,000 distinct CDR3 sequences, 11% of them singletons. These sequences were also reported in another study, on T cells expressing NK-cell markers. That source reports: Scientists made TCR beta cDNA using 5'RACE template switching with UMIs. The authors applied an anti-gamma-delta TCR antibody in several experiments, and it restricted sorting to alpha-beta TCR T cells. There were several donors in whom these clonotypes also led the CD3+CD56-NKG2C+ fraction.

The V gene is TRBV11-3, the J gene TRBJ2-3; 7 positions agree with TRBD2. The sample here was PBMCs from blood, taken on the day of vaccination. The receptor's source is a man aged 45-65 years who received an inactivated influenza vaccine. CDR3 coding DNA: TGTGCCAGCAGCTCCGGCGGGAGTCTAGATACGCAGTATTTT. Translating it yields CASSSGGSLDTQYF. The entire variable domain, with the rest obtained from reference TRBV11-3 and TRBJ2-3, is as follows: EAGVVQSPRYKIIEKKQPVAFWCNPISGHNTLYWYLQNLGQGPELLIRYENEEAVDDSQLPKDRFSAERLKGVDSTLKIQPAELGDSAVYLCASSSGGSLDTQYFGPGTRLTVL.